This T cell receptor beta chain originates from a study of cytotoxic CD8 clonotypes in ibrutinib-treated CLL. The wider study: Across samples, productive templates numbered 255,043 and productive rearrangements reached approximately 94,000 on average.

Sequencing used immunoSEQ multiplex PCR; TCRdb keeps in-frame clones, though not all of them. The sample holds fewer than 12,000 clones; 79% are singletons and the top ten take about 16%. Study-level results: Clonality increased at ibrutinib response and stayed stable in sustained remission. At progression, however, it fell back toward baseline.

On this clone: Its antigen is not identified.

CDR1 MDHEN and CDR2 SYDVKM come from the germline V gene. The CDR3 has 12 amino acids. The germline V and J ends were trimmed by 6 bases and 0 bases, with 3 bases remaining between them. This specimen consisted of PBMCs, obtained at disease progression, from a patient treated with ibrutinib. The V gene is TRBV28, the J gene TRBJ1-5; D is undetermined. The receptor was derived from a human donor with chronic lymphocytic leukemia. DNA for the CDR3: TGTGCCAGCAGAAGTAGCAATCAGCCCCAGCATTTT. Amino acid sequence: CASRSSNQPQHF.